This T cell receptor beta chain was sequenced for a study of post-analysis software for immune sequencing data. As for the study in general: Several disease courses (relapsing-remitting, secondary progressive and progressive-relapsing) of multiple sclerosis were included. Study outcomes and limitations: Comparison with controls showed significantly lower normalized Chao1 diversity in multiple sclerosis patients. Comparison of patients with controls showed five TRBV segments more frequent in patients, TRBV5-6, TRBV5-1 and TRBV20-1 among them. The F measure placed samples prepared in the same batch into strongly shared clusters.

CDR3 length equals 15 residues. The V gene's germline CDR1 is SEHNR and CDR2 FQNEAQ (reference sequence). Trimming removed 1 base at V and 6 bases at J, with 13 bases between. This clonotype has a single count. Antigen unknown. Researchers reported that TCR beta cDNA libraries carried unique molecular identifiers. The yield from approximately 1 to 10 million T cells was 500,000 or so cDNA molecules in total. TCRdb re-called the PCR reads with MiXCR, one entry per CDR3 protein. This table has about 620,000 distinct CDR3 sequences, 44% appearing once. This clonotype originated in a girl aged 5-17 years with multiple sclerosis. The sequenced sample consisted of blood. V and J are TRBV7-9 and TRBJ2-1, with a tentative D call TRBD1 (6 bases). The CDR3 sequence is CASSLVRTALNEQFF. CDR3 coding DNA: TGTGCCAGCAGCTTAGTCAGGACAGCCCTCAATGAGCAGTTCTTC.